This T cell receptor (beta chain) was sequenced for a study of CD8+ T cells in alopecia areata. Study-wide context: Among treated patients, oral tofacitinib was administered at 5 to 10 mg twice daily. The authors scored treated patients' severity by affected scalp percentage.

Trimming shortened V by 4 bases and J by 2 bases, and 11 bases separated the two germline ends. Germline V CDR1 and CDR2: LNHDA, SQIVND (reference sequence). The CDR3 contains 15 residues. Treatment of the sample: oral pan-JAK inhibitor, 5-10 mg twice daily. Lesional scalp punch biopsies and peripheral blood were collected from alopecia areata patients. The sequencing template was cDNA reverse transcribed from extracted RNA. Sequencing used immunoSEQ multiplex PCR; TCRdb keeps in-frame clones, though not all of them. The sample shows more than 7,000 clones, 64% of them seen only once. Study-wide findings and caveats: Mouse data revealed clearer TCR sharing than patient data did, a gap possibly tied to HLA. There was only one nonresponder, so it was unclear how baseline CD8+ expansion relates to response.

A word on this clone: Its antigen is not identified.

The sequencing used skin, collected at week 4, from a patient treated with tofacitinib. The genes are TRBV19 and TRBJ1-4; D perhaps matches TRBD1 (6 bases). This TCR derives from a human donor with alopecia areata. CDR3 DNA: TGTGCCAGTAGTACGTCAGGGGATACTAATGAAAAACTGTTTTTT. This sequence encodes CASSTSGDTNEKLFF.